This TCR beta chain was found in a study of human CD8 memory T cell subsets. There are 11 residues in the CDR3. Germline V gene data show CDR1 as SGHKS and CDR2 as YYEKEE (reference sequence). Extraction of RNA, which was performed with an RNeasy Mini Kit, drew on duplicate vials of some 150,000 sorted CD8+ T cells per subset. Overall study findings and caveats: The beta chain was the only T cell receptor chain that the study sequenced.

Comment on this clonotype: The antigen is not known.

It was UMI-labeled 5' RACE by which the TCR beta libraries were made. TCRdb re-called the 5' RACE reads, yielding one record per CDR3 amino acid sequence without DNA. In total, the table holds some 6,300 distinct CDR3 sequences. This TCR derives from a human donor in good health. Sequenced material: CD8+ stem-like memory T cells (TSCM and TCM) sorted from PBMCs. The subset here: stem-like memory CD8 T cells (TSTEM), CCR7+ PD-1- TIGIT-. The chain carries TRBV5-5 and TRBJ2-3. This CDR3 is CASSYTDTQYF.